This TCR beta chain comes out of a study of cytomegalovirus exposure and HLA in healthy donors. About the study: Of around 400 genotyped donors, 81% grouped in the Caucasian-associated ancestry cluster.

60 Vbeta and 13 Jbeta primers were used in PCR. Profiled with immunoSEQ multiplex PCR; TCRdb holds only in-frame clones, not every one. Seen in this sample are over 100,000 clones; the ten most common clones hold 6.5% to 7%. With 3 bases clipped from V and 4 bases from J, the junction kept 12 bases outside the gene matches. The CDR3 covers 16 residues. Germline CDR1 MDHEN, CDR2 SYDVKM. This chain joins TRBV28 and TRBJ2-7, with TRBD2 identical over 7 bases. The specimen was PBMCs. The receptor was derived from a man aged 35-49 years in good health and CMV-seropositive. The chain's CDR3 is CASSFGLAAQSYEQYF. CDR3 DNA: TGTGCCAGCAGTTTTGGTCTAGCGGCCCAATCTTACGAGCAGTACTTC.